Each of the 25 T cell receptor beta chains below was sequenced from the same sample in a study of cytomegalovirus exposure and HLA in healthy donors. PCR amplification relied on 60 Vbeta primers (plus 13 Jbeta primers). Clones were read by immunoSEQ multiplex PCR, and TCRdb kept only the in-frame ones, dropping some. In the table there are around 100,000 clones, about a tenth of which are singletons. The sequencing sample was made of PBMCs. The receptors were gathered from a middle-aged man in good health and CMV-seropositive.

This clone came up a few times. This chain connects TRBV5-6 to TRBJ2-7; D perhaps matches TRBD1 (7 bases). The V gene lost 4 bases and the J gene lost 2 bases, with 10 bases spanning the gap. The CDR3 is 13 amino acids. From germline, CDR1 is SGHDT and CDR2 YYEEEE. Written as DNA, the CDR3 is TGTGCCAGCAGCGGCGGGACAGCCTACGAGCAGTACTTC. This encodes CASSGGTAYEQYF.

The table lists this clone with a few counts. The chain carries TRBV7-8 and TRBJ2-7; the D is unclear. The V gene's germline CDR1 is SGHVS and CDR2 FQNEAQ. V shed 5 bases and J shed 6 bases, with 11 bases lying between them. The CDR3 is made up of 12 amino acids. CDR3: CASSPSSPEQYF. As DNA, the CDR3 is TGTGCCAGCAGCCCGTCGAGTCCCGAGCAGTACTTC.

The gene calls are TRBV5-4 and TRBJ1-4; the D gene is possibly TRBD1 (5 bases). The V end lost 4 bases, the J end lost 2 bases, and 9 bases lay between the germline ends. The germline V gene has CDR1 SGHNT and CDR2 YYREEE (reference sequence). This CDR3 has 14 amino acids. The CDR3 here is CASSPTATNEKLFF. The CDR3 nucleotides are TGTGCCAGCAGCCCGACAGCTACTAATGAAAAACTGTTTTTT.

J is TRBJ2-1 and V is TRBV15, with TRBD2 identical over 11 bases. Germline trimming cut 3 bases from V and 6 bases from J; bases unmatched to any gene: 1. Germline V CDR1 and CDR2: LNHNV, YYDKDF (reference sequence). The CDR3 contains 14 residues. The CDR3 DNA sequence: TGTGCCACCAGCAGCACTAGCGGGGGCAATGAGCAGTTCTTC. Translated, it gives CATSSTSGGNEQFF.

J is TRBJ2-1 and V is TRBV5-1; 10 bases agree with TRBD1. Trimming took 3 bases from V and 6 from J; bases not matched to a gene: 0. The CDR3 totals 13 residues. CDR1 is SGHRS and CDR2 is YFSETQ in the germline V gene. The CDR3 coding sequence is TGCGCCAGCAGCTGGACAGGGGGCAATGAGCAGTTCTTC. It translates to CASSWTGGNEQFF.

The chain has TRBV29-1 and TRBJ1-2; D is perhaps TRBD1 (5 bases). V shed 3 bases and J shed 2 bases, with 16 bases lying between them. CDR3 length: 15 amino acids. Germline CDR1 reads SQVTM; CDR2 reads ANQGSEA. The CDR3 reads CSVDAPGLINYGYTF. For the CDR3, the DNA is TGCAGCGTTGACGCCCCGGGACTAATAAACTATGGCTACACCTTC. Full variable domain (remainder filled in from reference TRBV29-1 and TRBJ1-2): SAVISQKPSRDICQRGTSLTIQCQVDSQVTMMFWYRQQPGQSLTLIATANQGSEATYESGFVIDKFPISRPNLTFSTLTVSNMSPEDSSIYLCSVDAPGLINYGYTFGSGTRLTVV.

This clone showed up just a few times. The genes are TRBV5-6 and TRBJ1-1; D remains ambiguous. This CDR3 is 14 amino acids long. V lost 4 bases and J 0 bases, leaving 10 bases between the germline ends. The germline gives CDR1 SGHDT, CDR2 YYEEEE. For the CDR3, the DNA is TGTGCCAGCAGCAGATTCACTTTGAACACTGAAGCTTTCTTT. Its translation is CASSRFTLNTEAFF.

This clone has a handful of counts. V is TRBV6-6 and J is TRBJ2-7; the match to TRBD2 covers 10 bases. V was clipped by 4 bases and J by 3 bases; unmatched bases: 9. CDR1 MNHNY and CDR2 SVGAGI come from the germline V gene (reference sequence). This CDR3 spans 16 amino acids. DNA of the CDR3: TGTGCCAGCAGTTTAGCGGGAGGTTCCGCTTTCTACGAGCAGTACTTC. This gives the protein CASSLAGGSAFYEQYF.

This sequence joins TRBV19 and TRBJ2-7; no firm D call. The CDR3 loop spans 13 amino acids. Germline V gives CDR1 LNHDA, CDR2 SQIVND (reference sequence). Trimming removed 3 bases at V and 5 bases at J, with 11 bases between. The CDR3 region is CASSMRRPDEQYF. CDR3 bases: TGTGCCAGTAGTATGAGGCGACCTGACGAGCAGTACTTC.

This chain connects TRBV27 to TRBJ1-2; perhaps TRBD1 as D (5 bases). V shed 6 bases and J shed 3 bases, with 20 bases lying between them. This CDR3 comprises 16 residues. Germline V gene data show CDR1 as MNHEY and CDR2 as SMNVEV (reference sequence). This CDR3 reads CASSLSGGEVYYGYTF. DNA for the CDR3: TGTGCCAGCAGCCTGTCCGGGGGGGAGGTTTACTATGGCTACACCTTC.

This clone was picked up a small number of times. The chain recombines TRBV2 with TRBJ1-5, with a weak D call TRBD1 (6 bases). Trimming stripped 6 bases from V and 4 bases from J, with 13 bases between. CDR1 and CDR2 from the germline V gene are SNHLY and FYNNEI. This CDR3 comprises 14 residues. The CDR3 nucleotides are TGTGCCAGCAGGAGGCAGGGGCCTAATCAGCCCCAGCATTTT. Its protein product is CASRRQGPNQPQHF. Supplemented by reference TRBV2 and TRBJ1-5, the full variable domain reads EPEVTQTPSHQVTQMGQEVILRCVPISNHLYFYWYRQILGQKVEFLVSFYNNEISEKSEIFDDQFSVERPDGSNFTLKIRSTKLEDSAMYFCASRRQGPNQPQHFGDGTRLSIL.

The gene calls are TRBV12-5 and TRBJ2-7; 8 nucleotides agree with TRBD1. In germline, CDR1 is LGHNT, CDR2 FRNRAP. The V and J ends lost 7 bases and 4 bases, in that order; junction bases with no gene match: 18. The CDR3 covers 17 residues. CDR3 DNA: TGTGCTAGTGCCTTAGGGAAAGGGGACAGGACCCGATACGAGCAGTACTTC. It yields the protein CASALGKGDRTRYEQYF.

The chain uses TRBV7-2 and TRBJ1-3, with D possibly TRBD1 on 5 matching bases. Between the trimmed V and J ends, which lost 5 bases and 4 bases, there was a span of 9 bases. The CDR3 consists of 13 residues. Looked up from germline, CDR1 is SGHTA and CDR2 is FQGNSA. The CDR3 is CASSPRTGNTIYF. The CDR3 DNA reads TGTGCCAGCAGCCCCCGGACAGGAAACACCATATATTTT. The full variable domain, its missing parts supplied by reference TRBV7-2 and TRBJ1-3, is GAGVSQSPSNKVTEKGKDVELRCDPISGHTALYWYRQSLGQGLEFLIYFQGNSAPDKSGLPSDRFSAERTGGSVSTLTIQRTQQEDSAVYLCASSPRTGNTIYFGEGSWLTVV.

The chain joins TRBV7-6 to TRBJ2-6, with a weak D call TRBD1 (5 bases). The CDR3 is 15 amino acids. The V and J ends lost 5 bases and 4 bases respectively, with 12 bases between them. Germline assignment: CDR1 SGHVS and CDR2 FNYEAQ. The CDR3 region has the DNA TGTGCCAGCAGCGCAGGGCCCCCCGGGGCCAACGTCCTGACTTTC. Protein product: CASSAGPPGANVLTF. Full variable domain (missing parts from reference TRBV7-6 and TRBJ2-6): GAGVSQSPRYKVTKRGQDVALRCDPISGHVSLYWYRQALGQGPEFLTYFNYEAQQDKSGLPNDRFSAERPEGSISTLTIQRTEQRDSAMYRCASSAGPPGANVLTFGAGSRLTVL.

The V and J genes are TRBV2 and TRBJ2-5; TRBD2 might be the D (8 bases). The V end was cut by 4 bases, the J end by 4 bases, with 13 bases between. The CDR3 consists of 14 residues. CDR1 is SNHLY and CDR2 is FYNNEI in the germline V gene. DNA for the CDR3: TGTGCCAGCAGTGTACGGGAGGGGGCAGAGACCCAGTACTTC. This codes for CASSVREGAETQYF.

V and J are TRBV4-1 and TRBJ2-7; 11 nucleotides agree with TRBD2. The CDR3 extends over 16 amino acids. The ends lost 0 bases at V and 4 bases at J; junction bases unmatched: 5. In germline, CDR1 is MGHRA, CDR2 YSYEKL. The DNA of the CDR3 is TGCGCCAGCAGCCAAGATCCCACTAGCGGGAGTTACGAGCAGTACTTC. It codes for CASSQDPTSGSYEQYF.

The table lists this clone with a few counts. This sample also contains other DNA sequences that code for the same CDR3. This chain joins TRBV20-1 and TRBJ2-3; D ambiguous. Trimming removed 4 bases from V and 2 bases from J, with 4 bases in between. The CDR3 length is 11 residues. The V gene's germline CDR1 is DFQATT and CDR2 SNEGSKA (reference sequence). CDR3 nucleotides: TGCAGTGCTACCAACACAGATACGCAGTATTTT. Its protein is CSATNTDTQYF.

The chain carries TRBV18 and TRBJ2-3; D gene unclear. With 2 bases removed from V and 6 bases from J, the gap between germline ends came to 9 bases. The germline V gene has CDR1 KGHSH and CDR2 LQKENI. CDR3 length: 13 amino acids. CDR3 protein: CASSPREMDTQYF. In DNA form, the CDR3 reads TGTGCCAGCTCACCAAGAGAGATGGATACGCAGTATTTT.

This chain connects TRBV29-1 to TRBJ2-7, with D perhaps matching TRBD2 (6 bases). Germline lookup yields CDR1 SQVTM and CDR2 ANQGSEA. This CDR3 contains 12 residues. Trimming took 5 bases from V and 3 from J, leaving 11 bases between them. The CDR3 loop is CSVSGGIYEQYF. CDR3 sequence (DNA): TGCAGCGTTTCCGGGGGAATCTACGAGCAGTACTTC.

The chain joins TRBV27 to TRBJ2-7, with 10 bases identical to TRBD2. The CDR3 consists of 15 residues. Germline-derived CDR1 and CDR2 are MNHEY and SMNVEV (reference sequence). V trimming: 6 bases; J trimming: 6 bases; junction bases outside the gene matches: 11. CDR3 residues: CASRFGTSVFGEQYF. The CDR3 DNA sequence: TGTGCCAGCAGATTTGGGACTAGCGTTTTCGGCGAGCAGTACTTC.

This clone was recorded a few times. This chain uses TRBV5-6 with TRBJ2-5; 8 bases line up with TRBD1. Germline-derived CDR1 and CDR2 are SGHDT and YYEEEE. After removal of 1 base from V and 5 bases from J, the junction contained 7 bases not matched to a gene. The CDR3 is 15 residues long. The CDR3 coding sequence is TGTGCCAGCAGCTTGTTAGGGACAGGAGGGGAGACCCAGTACTTC. Protein product: CASSLLGTGGETQYF. The variable domain in full, completed from reference TRBV5-6 and TRBJ2-5, reads DAGVTQSPTHLIKTRGQQVTLRCSPKSGHDTVSWYQQALGQGPQFIFQYYEEEERQRGNFPDRFSGHQFPNYSSELNVNALLLGDSALYLCASSLLGTGGETQYFGPGTRLLVL.

This clone has just a few counts. V is TRBV7-9 and J is TRBJ1-5, with D unclear. The germline V and J ends were trimmed by 1 base and 8 bases, with 15 bases remaining between them. The germline CDR1 and CDR2 sequences are SEHNR and FQNEAQ (reference sequence). This CDR3 has 15 amino acids. The CDR3 here is CASSLDSDFSEPQHF. CDR3 nucleotide sequence: TGTGCCAGCAGCTTAGATTCGGACTTCTCTGAGCCCCAGCATTTT.

This clone was detected only a few times. The chain links TRBV5-1 to TRBJ2-2; TRBD1 matches at 10 bases. With V trimmed by 5 bases and J by 10 bases, 8 bases remained unmatched. Germline-derived CDR1 and CDR2 are SGHRS and YFSETQ. This CDR3 spans 14 amino acids. CDR3 sequence (DNA): TGCGCCAGCAGGTCGGGACAGGGGTTTCAGGAGCTGTTTTTT. This translates into CASRSGQGFQELFF.

The chain employs TRBV28 and TRBJ2-7; TRBD2 matches at 11 bases. The germline V gene encodes CDR1 MDHEN and CDR2 SYDVKM. Trimming took 5 bases from V and 2 from J; bases not matched to a gene: 8. The CDR3 has 16 amino acids. Here the CDR3 reads CASSLIAGGRAYEQYF. CDR3 DNA: TGTGCCAGCAGTCTCATAGCGGGAGGGAGGGCCTACGAGCAGTACTTC.

The chain combines TRBV5-1 with TRBJ2-7; 7 nucleotides match TRBD2. CDR3 size: 16 residues. Germline trimming cut 3 bases from V and 1 base from J; bases unmatched to any gene: 10. Germline V gene sequence: CDR1 SGHRS, CDR2 YFSETQ. The chain's CDR3 is CASSSLGAGTSYEQYF. The CDR3 DNA follows: TGCGCCAGCAGCTCCCTGGGAGCGGGAACATCCTACGAGCAGTACTTC.